These T cell receptor beta chains were read from a single sample in a study of blood T cell repertoires in COVID-19. Libraries were prepared by immunoSEQ multiplex PCR; TCRdb keeps only in-frame clonotypes and omits some of them. The sample lists around 25,000 clones, 85% to 90% occurring once. The sequenced sample consisted of peripheral blood. The receptors shown here come from a human donor in a cohort sampled during active COVID-19. Each CDR3 is given with its conserved first and last residue. The D gene is left open where the match is weak.

CDR3 protein,CDR3 DNA,D gene,J gene,V gene
CASSQPTGTVAFF,TGCGCCAGCAGCCAACCTACCGGGACAGTAGCTTTCTTT,TRBD1,TRBJ1-1,TRBV4-1
CASSQDAASAPDTQYF,TGTGCCAGCAGCCAAGATGCGGCTAGCGCTCCGGATACGCAGTATTTT,-,TRBJ2-3,TRBV4-2
CASSLESGSYEQYF,TGTGCCAGCAGCTTAGAAAGCGGGAGCTACGAGCAGTACTTC,TRBD2,TRBJ2-7,TRBV7-2
CASSQEAGGNQPQHF,TGCGCCAGCAGCCAAGAGGCAGGGGGAAATCAGCCCCAGCATTTT,TRBD1,TRBJ1-5,TRBV4-3
CASSYSWTGLNTEAFF,TGTGCCAGCAGTTACTCGTGGACAGGTCTGAACACTGAAGCTTTCTTT,TRBD1,TRBJ1-1,TRBV6-2/TRBV6-3
CATSRDLGQGGDNQPQHF,TGTGCCACCAGCAGAGATCTCGGGCAGGGTGGTGACAATCAGCCCCAGCATTTT,-,TRBJ1-5,TRBV15
CAISINQGGQGEKLFF,TGTGCCATCAGTATAAACCAGGGGGGCCAGGGTGAAAAACTGTTTTTT,TRBD1,TRBJ1-4,TRBV10-3
CASSVRDRLYNSPLHF,TGTGCCAGCAGCGTAAGGGACAGACTCTATAATTCACCCCTCCACTTT,TRBD1,TRBJ1-6,TRBV13
CASREGRGEKLFF,TGCGCCAGCAGAGAGGGGCGGGGTGAAAAACTGTTTTTT,-,TRBJ1-4,TRBV5-1
CASKGGANNSPLHF,TGTGCCAGCAAGGGGGGGGCTAATAATTCACCCCTCCACTTT,-,TRBJ1-6,TRBV6-5
CSEQTGRETQYF,TGCAGCGAACAGACAGGGCGGGAGACCCAGTACTTC,TRBD1,TRBJ2-5,TRBV29-1
CASSVLTGGDTQYF,TGTGCCAGCAGCGTATTGACTGGGGGGGATACGCAGTATTTT,-,TRBJ2-3,TRBV9